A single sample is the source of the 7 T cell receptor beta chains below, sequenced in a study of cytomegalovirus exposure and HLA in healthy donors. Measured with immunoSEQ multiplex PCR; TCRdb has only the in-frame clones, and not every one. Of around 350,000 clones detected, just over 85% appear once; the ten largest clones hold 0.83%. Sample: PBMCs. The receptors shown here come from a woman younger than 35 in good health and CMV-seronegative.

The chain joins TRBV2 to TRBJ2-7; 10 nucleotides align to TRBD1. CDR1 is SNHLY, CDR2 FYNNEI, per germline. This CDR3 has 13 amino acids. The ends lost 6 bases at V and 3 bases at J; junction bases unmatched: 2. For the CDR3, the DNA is TGTGCCAGCAGAGGACAGGGGGTCTACGAGCAGTACTTC. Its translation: CASRGQGVYEQYF.

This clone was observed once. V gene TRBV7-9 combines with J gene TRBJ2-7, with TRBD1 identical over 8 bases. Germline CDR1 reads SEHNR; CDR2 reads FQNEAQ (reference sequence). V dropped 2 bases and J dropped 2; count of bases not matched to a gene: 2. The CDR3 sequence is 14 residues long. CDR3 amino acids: CASSLTGQAYEQYF. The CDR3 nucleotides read TGTGCCAGCAGCTTAACGGGACAGGCCTACGAGCAGTACTTC.

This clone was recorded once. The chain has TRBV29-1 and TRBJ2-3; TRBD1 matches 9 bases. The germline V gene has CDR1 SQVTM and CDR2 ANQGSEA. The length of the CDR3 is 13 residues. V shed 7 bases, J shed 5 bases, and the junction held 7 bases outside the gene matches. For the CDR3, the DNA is TGCAGCGCCACGGACAGGGGTGGAGATACGCAGTATTTT. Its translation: CSATDRGGDTQYF.

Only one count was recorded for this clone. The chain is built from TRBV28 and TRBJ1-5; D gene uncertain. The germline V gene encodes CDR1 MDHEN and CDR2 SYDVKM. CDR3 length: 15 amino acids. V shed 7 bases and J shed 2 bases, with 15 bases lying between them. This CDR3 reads CASNPGSGGNQPQHF. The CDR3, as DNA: TGTGCCAGCAACCCTGGGTCCGGGGGCAATCAGCCCCAGCATTTT.

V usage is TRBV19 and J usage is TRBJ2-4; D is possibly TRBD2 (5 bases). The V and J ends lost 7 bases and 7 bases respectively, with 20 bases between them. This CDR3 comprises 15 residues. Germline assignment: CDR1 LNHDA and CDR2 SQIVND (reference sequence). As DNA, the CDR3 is TGTGCCAGTACCCTAGATCCCGAGGGATTTAACATTCAGTACTTC. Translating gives CASTLDPEGFNIQYF.

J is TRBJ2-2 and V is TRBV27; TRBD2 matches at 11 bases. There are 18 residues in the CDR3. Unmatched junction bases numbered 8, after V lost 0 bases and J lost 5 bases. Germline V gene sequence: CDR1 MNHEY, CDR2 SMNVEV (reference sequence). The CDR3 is CASSLSFSGRAETGELFF. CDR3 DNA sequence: TGTGCCAGCAGTTTATCTTTTAGCGGGAGGGCAGAGACCGGGGAGCTGTTTTTT.

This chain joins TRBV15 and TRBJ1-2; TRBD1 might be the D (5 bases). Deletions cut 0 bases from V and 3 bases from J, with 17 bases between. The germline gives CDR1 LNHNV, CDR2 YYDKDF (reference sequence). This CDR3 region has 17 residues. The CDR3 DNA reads TGTGCCACCAGCAGAGATCTGGCCGACGACAGCCACTATGGCTACACCTTC. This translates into CATSRDLADDSHYGYTF.